This T cell receptor beta chain derives from a study of blood T cell repertoires in COVID-19. Overall study: Researchers got acute and convalescent COVID-19 samples from the United States, Italy and Spain. Sources were T cells, B-cell-depleted T cells, or PBMCs; the material itself was cDNA or gDNA.

Assay: immunoSEQ multiplex PCR; the TCRdb copy retains only in-frame clones and omits some. This table has 160,000 or so clones, 81% appearing once. Living in 25 or so US areas, the participants were between 18 and 89 years of age. This clone has a single count. The ends were cut back, 5 bases at V and 0 bases at J, with 11 bases in the middle. The length of the CDR3 is 14 residues. Germline CDR1 and CDR2: LNHDA and SQIVND (reference sequence). The sequenced sample was PBMCs or T cells enriched from blood (not recorded which). The chain combines TRBV19 with TRBJ2-7; D remains unclear. The TCR sequence derives from a woman in her thirties or forties with acute COVID-19. The CDR3: CASSLAGGSYEQYF. CDR3 nucleotide sequence: TGTGCCAGTAGTTTGGCCGGCGGCTCCTACGAGCAGTACTTC.